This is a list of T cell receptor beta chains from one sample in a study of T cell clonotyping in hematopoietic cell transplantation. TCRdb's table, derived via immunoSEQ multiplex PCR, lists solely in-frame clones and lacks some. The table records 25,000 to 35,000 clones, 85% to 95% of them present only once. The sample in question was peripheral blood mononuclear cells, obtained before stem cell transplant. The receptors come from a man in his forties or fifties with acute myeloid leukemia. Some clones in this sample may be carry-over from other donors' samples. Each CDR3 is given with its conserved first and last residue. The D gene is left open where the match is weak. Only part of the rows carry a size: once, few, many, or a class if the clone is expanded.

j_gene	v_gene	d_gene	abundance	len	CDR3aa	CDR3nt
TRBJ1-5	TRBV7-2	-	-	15	CASSLAREGNQPQHF	TGTGCCAGCAGCTTAGCGCGGGAGGGAAATCAGCCCCAGCATTTT
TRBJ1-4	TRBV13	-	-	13	CASSTRTVEKLFF	TGTGCCAGCAGCACACGGACAGTGGAAAAACTGTTTTTT
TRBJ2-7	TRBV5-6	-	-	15	CASSFGDTRSYEQYF	TGTGCCAGCAGCTTTGGGGACACCCGCTCCTACGAGCAGTACTTC
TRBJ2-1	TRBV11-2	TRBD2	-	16	CASSSPLSGGRNEQFF	TGTGCCAGCAGCTCACCTCTAAGCGGGGGGCGGAATGAGCAGTTCTTC
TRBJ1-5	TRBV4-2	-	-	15	CASSQEEESYQPQHF	TGTGCCAGCAGCCAAGAGGAGGAGAGTTATCAGCCCCAGCATTTT
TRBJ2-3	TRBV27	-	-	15	CASSPIRGPTDTQYF	TGTGCCAGCAGTCCAATTCGGGGACCCACAGATACGCAGTATTTT
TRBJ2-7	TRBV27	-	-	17	CASSFLASRDKGPEQYF	TGTGCCAGCAGTTTTCTCGCCTCCCGGGACAAGGGGCCCGAGCAGTACTTC
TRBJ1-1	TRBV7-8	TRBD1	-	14	CASSFWTGDAEAFF	TGTGCCAGCAGCTTCTGGACAGGGGACGCTGAAGCTTTCTTT
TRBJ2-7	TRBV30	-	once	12	CAVTQGTYEQYF	TGTGCCGTAACTCAGGGGACCTACGAGCAGTACTTC
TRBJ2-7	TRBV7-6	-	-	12	CASSLDDREQYF	TGTGCCAGCAGCTTAGACGACCGCGAGCAGTACTTC
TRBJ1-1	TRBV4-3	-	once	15	CASSQTRVNPPEAFF	TGCGCCAGCAGCCAAACCCGAGTTAACCCTCCTGAAGCTTTCTTT
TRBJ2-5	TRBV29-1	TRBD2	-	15	CSVTVGTSGRKTQYF	TGCAGCGTCACTGTCGGGACTAGCGGGAGAAAGACCCAGTACTTC
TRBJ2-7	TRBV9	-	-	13	CASSIGTPGEQYF	TGTGCCAGCAGTATTGGGACCCCGGGGGAGCAGTACTTC
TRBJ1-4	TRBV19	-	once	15	CASSPNRATNEKLFF	TGTGCCAGTAGCCCCAACAGGGCAACTAATGAAAAACTGTTTTTT
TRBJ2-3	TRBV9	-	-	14	CASSVQRGTDTQYF	TGTGCCAGCAGCGTACAGCGAGGCACAGATACGCAGTATTTT
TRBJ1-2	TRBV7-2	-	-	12	CASSLGQGGYTF	TGTGCCAGCAGCTTAGGTCAGGGTGGCTACACCTTC
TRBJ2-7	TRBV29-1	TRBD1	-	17	CSAGGRTGGSGRYEQYF	TGCAGCGCTGGGGGCCGGACAGGGGGCTCCGGGCGGTACGAGCAGTACTTC
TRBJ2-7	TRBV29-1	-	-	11	CSVGAGDGQYF	TGCAGCGTTGGGGCAGGGGACGGGCAGTACTTC
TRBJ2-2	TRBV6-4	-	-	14	CASSDVADTGELFF	TGTGCCAGCAGTGACGTAGCGGACACCGGGGAGCTGTTTTTT
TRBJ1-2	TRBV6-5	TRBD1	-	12	CASSDRVNGYTF	TGTGCCAGCTCGGACAGGGTGAATGGCTACACCTTC
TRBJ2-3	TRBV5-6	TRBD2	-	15	CASRVTSGGTDTQYF	TGTGCCAGCAGGGTGACTAGCGGGGGGACAGATACGCAGTATTTT
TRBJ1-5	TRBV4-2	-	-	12	CASSQEGQPQHF	TGTGCCAGCAGCCAAGAAGGTCAGCCCCAGCATTTT
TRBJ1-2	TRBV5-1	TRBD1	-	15	CASRAGTGGNYGYTF	TGCGCCAGCAGGGCCGGGACAGGGGGCAACTATGGCTACACCTTC
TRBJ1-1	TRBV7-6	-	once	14	CASSLGGRGTEAFF	TGTGCCAGCAGCTTAGGGGGCCGGGGGACTGAAGCTTTCTTT
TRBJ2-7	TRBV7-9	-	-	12	CASSSPGFEQYF	TGTGCCAGCAGCTCCCCGGGCTTCGAGCAGTACTTC
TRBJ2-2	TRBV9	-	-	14	CASSPTVGTGELFF	TGTGCCAGCAGCCCGACTGTTGGCACCGGGGAGCTGTTTTTT
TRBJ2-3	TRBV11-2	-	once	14	CASSLYMDSDTQYF	TGTGCCAGCAGCTTGTATATGGACAGCGATACGCAGTATTTT
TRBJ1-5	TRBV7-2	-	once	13	CASSPFEGGPQHF	TGTGCCAGCAGCCCCTTTGAGGGTGGCCCCCAGCATTTT
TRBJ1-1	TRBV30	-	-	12	CAWSVGNTEAFF	TGTGCCTGGAGTGTGGGGAACACTGAAGCTTTCTTT
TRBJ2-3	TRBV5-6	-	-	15	CASSLGGRTLDTQYF	TGTGCCAGCAGCTTGGGCGGCAGGACTTTAGATACGCAGTATTTT
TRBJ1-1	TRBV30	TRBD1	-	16	CAWSSGQGAGGTEAFF	TGTGCCTGGAGTTCCGGACAGGGGGCGGGAGGCACTGAAGCTTTCTTT
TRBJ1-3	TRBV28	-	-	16	CASSLPQDWGGNTIYF	TGTGCCAGCAGTTTACCCCAGGACTGGGGCGGAAACACCATATATTTT
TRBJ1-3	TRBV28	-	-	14	CASSLRRVGNTIYF	TGTGCCAGCAGTTTAAGGAGGGTCGGAAACACCATATATTTT
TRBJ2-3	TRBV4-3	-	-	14	CASSQMRGEDTQYF	TGCGCCAGCAGCCAAATGAGGGGGGAAGATACGCAGTATTTT
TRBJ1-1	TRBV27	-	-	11	CASSGREEAFF	TGTGCCAGCAGTGGGCGGGAGGAGGCTTTCTTT
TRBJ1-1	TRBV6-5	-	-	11	CASSYGALAFF	TGTGCCAGCAGTTACGGCGCTCTCGCTTTCTTT
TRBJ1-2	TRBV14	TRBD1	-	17	CASSQLGQGSRDYGYTF	TGTGCCAGCAGCCAATTGGGACAGGGTTCGAGGGACTATGGCTACACCTTC
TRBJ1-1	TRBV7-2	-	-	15	CASSLGLGMNTEAFF	TGTGCCAGCAGCTTAGGGCTGGGAATGAACACTGAAGCTTTCTTT
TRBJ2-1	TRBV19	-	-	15	CASSMKGRSYNEQFF	TGTGCCAGTAGTATGAAGGGGCGCTCCTACAATGAGCAGTTCTTC
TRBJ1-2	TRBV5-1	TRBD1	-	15	CASSFLTGGMNGYTF	TGCGCCAGCAGCTTCTTGACAGGGGGGATGAATGGCTACACCTTC
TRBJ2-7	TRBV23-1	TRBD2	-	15	CASHLASGRTYEQYF	TGCGCCAGCCACCTGGCTAGCGGGAGGACCTACGAGCAGTACTTC
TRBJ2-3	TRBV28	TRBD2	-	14	CASSLAGRTDTQYF	TGTGCCAGCAGCTTAGCGGGGCGCACAGATACGCAGTATTTT
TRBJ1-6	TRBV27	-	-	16	CASSWGKISYNSPLHF	TGTGCCAGCAGTTGGGGGAAGATCTCCTATAATTCACCCCTCCACTTT
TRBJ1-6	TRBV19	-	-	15	CASSIQEGVNSPLHF	TGTGCCAGTAGTATACAGGAAGGGGTGAATTCACCCCTCCACTTT